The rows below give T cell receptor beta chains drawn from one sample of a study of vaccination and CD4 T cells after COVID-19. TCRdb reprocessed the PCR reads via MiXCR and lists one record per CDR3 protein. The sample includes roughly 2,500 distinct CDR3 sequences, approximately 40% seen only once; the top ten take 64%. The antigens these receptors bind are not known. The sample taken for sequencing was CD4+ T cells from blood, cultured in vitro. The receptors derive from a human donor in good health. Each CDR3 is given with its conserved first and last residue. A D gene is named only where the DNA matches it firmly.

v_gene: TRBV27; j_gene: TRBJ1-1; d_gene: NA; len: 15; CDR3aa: CASTRLQGGNTEAFF
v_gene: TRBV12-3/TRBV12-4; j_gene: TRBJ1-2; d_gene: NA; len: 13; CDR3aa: CASSLLSHYGYTF
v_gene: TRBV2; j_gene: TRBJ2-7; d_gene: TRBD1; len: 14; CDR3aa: CASIQDRGGGEQYF
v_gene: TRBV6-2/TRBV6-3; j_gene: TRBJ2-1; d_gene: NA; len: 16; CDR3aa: CASSQAELISYNEQFF
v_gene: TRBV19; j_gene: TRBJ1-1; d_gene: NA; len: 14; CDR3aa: CASSINRVNTEAFF
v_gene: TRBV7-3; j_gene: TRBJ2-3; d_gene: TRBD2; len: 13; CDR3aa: CASSSGRTDTQYF
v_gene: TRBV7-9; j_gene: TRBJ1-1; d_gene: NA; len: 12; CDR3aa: CASSLIHNEAFF
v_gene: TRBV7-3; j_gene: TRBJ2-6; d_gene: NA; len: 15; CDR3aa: CASSPGSSGANVLTF
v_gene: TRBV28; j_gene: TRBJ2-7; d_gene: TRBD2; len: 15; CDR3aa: CASSPRTSYFWEQYF
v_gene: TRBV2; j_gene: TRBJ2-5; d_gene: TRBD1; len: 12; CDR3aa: CATGTGRETQYF
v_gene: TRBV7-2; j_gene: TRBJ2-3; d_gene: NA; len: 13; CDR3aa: CASSLSHADTQYF
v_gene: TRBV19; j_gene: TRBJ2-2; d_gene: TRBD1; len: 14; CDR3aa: CAGGDRVRPGELFF
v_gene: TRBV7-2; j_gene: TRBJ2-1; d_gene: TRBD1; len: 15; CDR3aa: CASSSRDRSYNEQFF